This TCR beta chain was profiled in a study of T cell responses to AZD1222 COVID-19 vaccine. The assay was immunoSEQ multiplex PCR, and TCRdb's table has in-frame clones only and misses some. The table has around 110,000 clones, 70% to 90% seen once. Findings and caveats of the study: Possibly, clonal diversity was underestimated; donors were largely white British and included more females. The study identified only a handful of AZD1222 recipients as seropositive at baseline. Vaccine-associated CD4 TCRs ranged over spike, dominating at 160-218 and 743-854. Close to half of all spike-specific TCRs reportedly target regions of the variants that are unmutated.

With regard to this clone: What it binds is not known.

The origin of this receptor is an adult in good health. Sample: peripheral blood, taken on day 0 of MenACWY control vaccination.

The CDR3 region has the DNA TGTGCCAGCAGCGCCGCACAGGGCGGTGAGCAGTTCTTC. Translated: CASSAAQGGEQFF. This chain uses TRBV6-4 with TRBJ2-1, with D perhaps TRBD1 (6 bases). CDR3 length: 13 residues. V was shortened by 6 bases and J by 9 bases, with 15 bases between the two germline ends. The V gene's germline CDR1 is MRHNA and CDR2 SNTAGT.